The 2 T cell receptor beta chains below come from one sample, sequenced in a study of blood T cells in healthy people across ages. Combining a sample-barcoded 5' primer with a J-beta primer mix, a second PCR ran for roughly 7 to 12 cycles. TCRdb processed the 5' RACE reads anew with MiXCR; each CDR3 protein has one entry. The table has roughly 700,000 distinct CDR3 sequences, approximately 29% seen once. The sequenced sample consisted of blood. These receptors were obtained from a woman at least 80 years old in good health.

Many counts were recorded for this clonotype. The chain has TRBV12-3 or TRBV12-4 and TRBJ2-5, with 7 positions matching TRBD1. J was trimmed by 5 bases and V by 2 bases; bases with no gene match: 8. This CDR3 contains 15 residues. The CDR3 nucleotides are TGTGCCAGCAGTTTACAGGGGACAGCTTGGGAGACCCAGTACTTC. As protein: CASSLQGTAWETQYF.

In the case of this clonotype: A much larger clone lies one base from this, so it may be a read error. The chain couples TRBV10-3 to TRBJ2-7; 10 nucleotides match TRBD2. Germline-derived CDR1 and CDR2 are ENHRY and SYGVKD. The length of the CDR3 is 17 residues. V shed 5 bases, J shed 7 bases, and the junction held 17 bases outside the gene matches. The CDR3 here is CAISIAGGSSSYNEQYF. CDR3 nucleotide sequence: TGTGCCATCAGTATAGCGGGGGGCTCAAGCTCCTACAATGAGCAGTACTTC.